A single sample gave rise to the 29 T cell receptor beta chains below, sequenced in a study of blood T cell repertoires in COVID-19. Repertoires were generated with immunoSEQ multiplex PCR, while TCRdb's copy carries only in-frame clones and drops some. The sample lists 150,000 to 200,000 clones; 80% to 85% were seen once. Sequenced input: PBMCs or T cells enriched from blood (not recorded which). The receptors come from an older woman who had recovered from COVID-19.

The V call is TRBV18, the J call TRBJ1-1; D gene uncertain. The CDR3 has 16 amino acids. Germline V gene data show CDR1 as KGHSH and CDR2 as LQKENI. The V gene lost 1 base and the J gene lost 3 bases, with 15 bases spanning the gap. The CDR3 sequence is CASSPQAGSGDTEAFF. The CDR3 DNA reads as TGTGCCAGCTCACCACAGGCGGGGAGCGGGGACACTGAAGCTTTCTTT.

The CDR3: CASSVRSRGHTGELFF. CDR3 in DNA: TGTGCCAGCAGCGTAAGGTCCAGGGGCCACACCGGGGAGCTGTTTTTT. J is TRBJ2-2 and V is TRBV9; possible D gene TRBD1, 6 bases. The CDR3 covers 16 residues. CDR1 and CDR2 from the germline V gene are SGDLS and YYNGEE. V gave up 1 base and J gave up 3 bases, with 13 bases separating them.

V usage is TRBV19 and J usage is TRBJ2-1; D not resolved. Trimming pared 8 bases from V and 4 bases from J, leaving 12 bases between. The CDR3 covers 13 residues. Germline assignment: CDR1 LNHDA and CDR2 SQIVND (reference sequence). CDR3 loop: CASLNPPYNEQFF. The CDR3, as DNA: TGTGCCAGTCTTAATCCCCCTTACAATGAGCAGTTCTTC. The full variable domain, completed using reference TRBV19 and TRBJ2-1, is DGGITQSPKYLFRKEGQNVTLSCEQNLNHDAMYWYRQDPGQGLRLIYYSQIVNDFQKGDIAEGYSVSREKKESFPLTVTSAQKNPTAFYLCASLNPPYNEQFFGPGTRLTVL.

The rearrangement uses TRBV3-1 (or the pseudogene TRBV3-2) and TRBJ2-2, with a weak D call TRBD2 (7 bases). Germline V gene lookup returns CDR1 LGHDT and CDR2 YNNKEL (reference sequence). The germline V and J ends were trimmed by 5 bases and 6 bases, with 16 bases remaining between them. The CDR3 has 15 amino acids. The CDR3 reads CASSEKWGGPGELFF. In DNA form, the CDR3 reads TGTGCCAGCAGCGAAAAATGGGGGGGCCCCGGGGAGCTGTTTTTT.

This clone was observed a single time. V and J are TRBV14 and TRBJ2-3; perhaps TRBD1 as D (5 bases). Trimming removed 0 bases at V and 0 bases at J, with 10 bases between. The CDR3 is 16 residues long. Germline V CDR1 and CDR2: SGHDN, FVKESK. Here the CDR3 reads CASSQDGGASTDTQYF. The CDR3 DNA reads TGTGCCAGCAGCCAAGATGGTGGGGCTAGCACAGATACGCAGTATTTT.

The genes are TRBV3-1 (or the pseudogene TRBV3-2) and TRBJ2-7; TRBD2 agrees at 7 bases. Germline trimming cut 4 bases from V and 2 bases from J; bases unmatched to any gene: 8. The CDR3 runs 15 residues. Germline V gene sequence: CDR1 LGHDT, CDR2 YNNKEL (reference sequence). The CDR3 loop is CASSPGGSLAYEQYF. The CDR3 DNA reads as TGTGCCAGCAGCCCCGGCGGGAGTCTCGCCTACGAGCAGTACTTC.

CDR3 bases: TGTGCCAGCAGCCTGGACAGTTTATATGGCTACACCTTC. This codes for CASSLDSLYGYTF. The chain employs TRBV6-5 and TRBJ1-2; D may be TRBD1 (6 bases). Per germline, CDR1 MNHEY and CDR2 SVGAGI. This CDR3 spans 13 amino acids. The V end lost 6 bases, the J end lost 5 bases, and 13 bases lay between the germline ends.

This clone is a singleton in its sample. This chain links TRBV5-4 with TRBJ2-5, with TRBD1 matching over 9 bases. The germline CDR1 and CDR2 sequences are SGHNT and YYREEE (reference sequence). The CDR3 runs to 14 residues. After removal of 4 bases from V and 5 bases from J, the junction contained 6 bases not matched to a gene. CDR3 sequence: CASSPRTGVETQYF. CDR3 bases: TGTGCCAGCAGCCCAAGGACAGGGGTGGAGACCCAGTACTTC.

V usage is TRBV7-9 and J usage is TRBJ1-2; tentatively, D is TRBD1 (5 bases). Trimming shortened V by 0 bases and J by 5 bases, and 7 bases separated the two germline ends. The CDR3 has 13 residues. From germline, CDR1 is SEHNR and CDR2 FQNEAQ (reference sequence). Here the CDR3 reads CASSLAGQYGYTF. DNA for the CDR3: TGTGCCAGCAGCTTAGCGGGGCAGTATGGCTACACCTTC. Based on the CDR3 plus reference TRBV7-9 and TRBJ1-2, the full variable domain is DTGVSQNPRHKITKRGQNVTFRCDPISEHNRLYWYRQTLGQGPEFLTYFQNEAQLEKSRLLSDRFSAERPKGSFSTLEIQRTEQGDSAMYLCASSLAGQYGYTFGSGTRLTVV.

The chain employs TRBV12-3 or TRBV12-4 and TRBJ2-5; 7 bases are shared with TRBD2. The CDR3 contains 13 residues. Trimming at V came to 3 bases and at J to 7 bases, leaving 5 bases not matched to a gene. The CDR3 region is CASSLPGGGTQYF. The CDR3 nucleotides are TGTGCCAGCAGTTTGCCGGGAGGTGGGACCCAGTACTTC.

V is TRBV7-2 and J is TRBJ2-1; possible D gene TRBD2, 6 bases. The CDR3 consists of 14 residues. Per germline, CDR1 SGHTA and CDR2 FQGNSA. The V and J ends lost 2 bases and 5 bases respectively, with 10 bases between them. CDR3 DNA: TGTGCCAGCAGCTTAAGCGGGCTCCACAATGAGCAGTTCTTC. This gives the protein CASSLSGLHNEQFF.

The chain carries TRBV5-8 and TRBJ1-5, with TRBD1 matching 7 bases. V dropped 0 bases and J dropped 16; count of bases not matched to a gene: 7. The CDR3 runs 12 residues. CDR1 and CDR2 from the germline V gene are SGHTS and YDEGEE. The CDR3 coding sequence is TGTGCCAGCAGCTTGGAGGGACAGCTCTATCATTTT. It is translated as CASSLEGQLYHF.

The rearrangement joins TRBV2 to TRBJ2-2; D is ambiguous. The germline V gene has CDR1 SNHLY and CDR2 FYNNEI. V was shortened by 5 bases and J by 13 bases, with 20 bases between the two germline ends. The CDR3 totals 14 residues. The chain's CDR3 is CASSSDATPERLFF. DNA for the CDR3: TGTGCCAGCAGTTCCGACGCCACCCCGGAGCGGCTGTTTTTT.

The chain links TRBV2 to TRBJ1-1; no clear D. Trimming took off 4 bases at V and 1 base at J, with 13 bases between the two ends. This CDR3 contains 15 residues. The V gene's germline CDR1 is SNHLY and CDR2 FYNNEI. The CDR3 protein is CASSAKPGGNTEAFF. In DNA, the CDR3 is TGTGCCAGCAGTGCGAAGCCGGGAGGGAACACTGAAGCTTTCTTT.

This chain links TRBV4-2 with TRBJ2-1, with a tentative D call TRBD2 (5 bases). CDR1 is LGHNA and CDR2 is YNFKEQ in the germline V gene. The CDR3 is made up of 16 amino acids. The V end was cut by 1 base, the J end by 2 bases, with 12 bases between. The CDR3: CASSQVAGRTYNEQFF. DNA of the CDR3: TGTGCCAGCAGCCAAGTGGCGGGCCGGACCTACAATGAGCAGTTCTTC.

V is TRBV9 and J is TRBJ2-3; D not resolved. From germline, CDR1 is SGDLS and CDR2 YYNGEE. The V end lost 0 bases, the J end lost 2 bases, and 10 bases lay between the germline ends. The CDR3 totals 15 residues. The CDR3 spells CASSVGSYDTDTQYF. CDR3 DNA sequence: TGTGCCAGCAGCGTAGGAAGCTATGACACAGATACGCAGTATTTT.

The chain recombines TRBV5-1 with TRBJ2-3; 8 nucleotides align to TRBD2. Per the germline V gene, CDR1 is SGHRS and CDR2 is YFSETQ. The junction had 5 bases not matched to a gene; V was cut back by 0 bases and J by 5 bases. This CDR3 has 15 amino acids. The CDR3 DNA follows: TGCGCCAGCAGCTTGGCCGGGAGGGCGGGAGATACGCAGTATTTT. This sequence encodes CASSLAGRAGDTQYF.

J is TRBJ1-2 and V is TRBV30; D is perhaps TRBD1 (5 bases). There are 13 residues in the CDR3. V was trimmed by 3 bases and J by 2 bases, leaving 10 bases between them. Per germline, CDR1 GTSNPN and CDR2 SVGIG (reference sequence). CDR3 sequence reads: CAWRRRQNYGYTF. DNA of the CDR3: TGTGCCTGGAGGAGAAGACAGAACTATGGCTACACCTTC.

The CDR3 DNA is TGCGCCAGCAGTGCAGACAGGGGATATAATTCACCCCTCCACTTT. Amino acid sequence: CASSADRGYNSPLHF. This chain links TRBV10-2 with TRBJ1-6; 8 nucleotides line up with TRBD1. The CDR3 consists of 15 residues. The junction had 3 bases not matched to a gene; V was cut back by 4 bases and J by 4 bases. Germline CDR1 reads WSHSY; CDR2 reads SAAADI.

This clone was counted a single time. The V call is TRBV4-2, the J call TRBJ1-4; TRBD1 agrees at 8 bases. The CDR3 loop spans 14 amino acids. J was trimmed by 8 bases and V by 3 bases; bases with no gene match: 5. Germline values: CDR1 LGHNA, CDR2 YNFKEQ. CDR3 DNA: TGTGCCAGCAGCCAGGACAGGGCCGGCGAAAAACTGTTTTTT. This sequence encodes CASSQDRAGEKLFF.

This clone was seen a single time. The CDR3 protein is CASSLAGGGTEAFF. In nucleotides, the CDR3 is TGTGCCAGCAGCTTGGCGGGGGGTGGAACTGAAGCTTTCTTT. The chain has TRBV7-2 and TRBJ1-1; a possible D gene is TRBD1 (5 bases). The length of the CDR3 is 14 residues. CDR1 is SGHTA and CDR2 is FQGNSA in the germline V gene. Between the trimmed V and J ends, which lost 3 bases and 5 bases, there was a span of 13 bases.

The chain joins TRBV28 to TRBJ1-6; TRBD1 is a possible D gene (6 bases). CDR1 is MDHEN and CDR2 is SYDVKM in the germline V gene. Between the trimmed V and J ends, which lost 5 bases and 9 bases, there was a span of 17 bases. This CDR3 comprises 15 residues. The CDR3 region is CASSPSQGTFSPLHF. The CDR3 nucleotides are TGTGCCAGCAGTCCGTCACAGGGTACCTTTTCACCCCTCCACTTT.

V and J are TRBV6-5 and TRBJ1-1; the D is unclear. Trimming removed 5 bases from V and 8 bases from J, with 15 bases in between. The CDR3 runs 13 residues. From germline, CDR1 is MNHEY and CDR2 SVGAGI. The CDR3 reads CASSTRFWQEAFF. For the CDR3, the DNA is TGTGCCAGCAGTACCCGCTTTTGGCAAGAAGCTTTCTTT.

The CDR3 here is CASRGQGGSNQPQHF. In nucleotides, the CDR3 is TGTGCCAGCAGGGGACAGGGAGGAAGCAATCAGCCCCAGCATTTT. The J gene is TRBJ1-5, the V gene TRBV2, with 9 bases identical to TRBD1. There are 15 residues in the CDR3. V shed 6 bases and J 1 base; nucleotides not matched to a gene: 4. The V gene's germline CDR1 is SNHLY and CDR2 FYNNEI.

This chain joins TRBV7-3 and TRBJ2-7; 9 nucleotides align to TRBD2. With 5 bases clipped from V and 0 bases from J, the junction kept 5 bases outside the gene matches. CDR3 length equals 15 residues. CDR1 is SGHTA and CDR2 is FQGTGA in the germline V gene. The CDR3 region is CASSIRLADSYEQYF. The DNA for the CDR3 is TGTGCCAGCAGCATTCGACTAGCGGACTCCTACGAGCAGTACTTC.

The V gene is TRBV5-1, the J gene TRBJ2-2; 7 bases map to TRBD1. Germline-derived CDR1 and CDR2 are SGHRS and YFSETQ. The junction had 2 bases not matched to a gene; V was cut back by 3 bases and J by 0 bases. The CDR3 is 15 amino acids. This CDR3 is CASSWGQSNTGELFF. The CDR3 DNA reads as TGCGCCAGCAGCTGGGGACAGTCGAACACCGGGGAGCTGTTTTTT.

The J gene is TRBJ1-3, the V gene TRBV5-1; no clear D. V lost 4 bases and J 2 bases, leaving 10 bases between the germline ends. Germline V gives CDR1 SGHRS, CDR2 YFSETQ. This CDR3 has 14 amino acids. Here the CDR3 DNA reads TGCGCCAGCAGCGAAGGGAGGGCTGGAAACACCATATATTTT. Amino acids: CASSEGRAGNTIYF.

This clone was found a few times. The V and J genes are TRBV2 and TRBJ1-5, with 8 bases lining up with TRBD1. The germline CDR1 and CDR2 sequences are SNHLY and FYNNEI. The V gene end was trimmed by 2 bases and the J gene end by 6 bases; junction bases not matched to a gene: 12. CDR3 length: 17 residues. As DNA, the CDR3 is TGTGCCAGCAGTGAACGGACAGGGCTAGGATGGAGTCAGCCCCAGCATTTT. It is translated as CASSERTGLGWSQPQHF.

As DNA, the CDR3 is TGTGCCAGCAGCCTGAGCTCCTACGAGCAGTACTTC. Translating gives CASSLSSYEQYF. V is TRBV3-1 (or the pseudogene TRBV3-2) and J is TRBJ2-7; D gene unclear. CDR1 and CDR2 (germline): LGHDT, YNNKEL (reference sequence). This CDR3 is 12 amino acids long. Trimming left V 4 bases short and J 0 bases short, with 4 bases between.